Below are 28 T cell receptor beta chains sequenced from a single sample in a study of blood T cell repertoires in COVID-19. Only in-frame clones appear in the TCRdb table, and some are missing; sequencing was by immunoSEQ multiplex PCR. The repertoire holds 250,000 to 300,000 clones, with more than 65% as singletons. Source material: PBMCs or T cells enriched from blood (not recorded which). The receptors were sampled from a man in his fifties or sixties who had recovered from COVID-19.

This chain uses TRBV18 with TRBJ2-7; D not certain. This CDR3 is built from 13 residues. Between the trimmed V and J ends, which lost 1 base and 4 bases, there was a span of 8 bases. The germline CDR1 and CDR2 sequences are KGHSH and LQKENI. In DNA, the CDR3 is TGTGCCAGCTCACCACAAGTGACTTACGAGCAGTACTTC. Translating it yields CASSPQVTYEQYF.

V usage is TRBV4-1 and J usage is TRBJ2-5; 8 nucleotides agree with TRBD1. Germline trimming cut 0 bases from V and 5 bases from J; bases unmatched to any gene: 8. The CDR3 covers 16 residues. Germline V gene sequence: CDR1 MGHRA, CDR2 YSYEKL. CDR3: CASSQDLPGGGETQYF. The CDR3 DNA follows: TGCGCCAGCAGCCAAGATCTACCAGGGGGCGGGGAGACCCAGTACTTC.

The CDR3 nucleotides read TGTGCCAGCAGCTTAGATAGCGGGATAAGGTCCTACGAGCAGTACTTC. Its protein is CASSLDSGIRSYEQYF. The rearrangement links TRBV11-2 to TRBJ2-7; 8 nucleotides align to TRBD2. CDR1 and CDR2 (germline): SGHAT, FQNNGV. CDR3 size: 16 residues. V gave up 0 bases and J gave up 1 base; unmatched junction bases: 5.

The CDR3 nucleotides are TGTGCCAGCAGCCCTAACCGAACAGTCCAAGCTAACTATGGCTACACCTTC. This gives the protein CASSPNRTVQANYGYTF. The V and J genes are TRBV5-5 and TRBJ1-2, with D unclear. V was trimmed by 4 bases and J by 0 bases, leaving 19 bases between them. In germline, CDR1 is SGHKS, CDR2 YYEKEE (reference sequence). This CDR3 comprises 17 residues.

This rearrangement joins TRBV7-8 to TRBJ1-1; D gene ambiguous. Trimming pared 1 base from V and 4 bases from J, leaving 16 bases between. CDR3 size: 16 residues. CDR1 is SGHVS and CDR2 is FQNEAQ in the germline V gene. CDR3 amino acids: CASSLGGQDSVTEAFF. For the CDR3, the DNA is TGTGCCAGCAGCTTAGGGGGTCAGGACTCGGTCACTGAAGCTTTCTTT. The full variable domain, its missing parts supplied by reference TRBV7-8 and TRBJ1-1, is GAGVSQSPRYKVAKRGQDVALRCDPISGHVSLFWYQQALGQGPEFLTYFQNEAQLDKSGLPSDRFFAERPEGSVSTLKIQRTQQEDSAVYLCASSLGGQDSVTEAFFGQGTRLTVV.

This clone appeared once. The V and J genes are TRBV27 and TRBJ2-4, with 7 bases fitting TRBD2. The junction had 1 base not matched to a gene; V was cut back by 7 bases and J by 1 base. Germline values: CDR1 MNHEY, CDR2 SMNVEV (reference sequence). The CDR3 loop spans 13 amino acids. The CDR3 region is CASMGGAKNIQYF. The CDR3 DNA is TGTGCCAGCATGGGAGGGGCCAAAAACATTCAGTACTTC.

V and J are TRBV10-1 and TRBJ1-1, with D possibly matching TRBD1 (6 bases). Trimming removed 6 bases at V and 3 bases at J, with 14 bases between. Per germline, CDR1 WNHNN and CDR2 SYGVQD (reference sequence). The CDR3 runs to 14 residues. The CDR3 DNA reads as TGCGCCAGCAGCTGGGGGACACCCGACACTGAAGCTTTCTTT. Protein product: CASSWGTPDTEAFF.

The CDR3 nucleotides are TGCGCCAGCAGCTTGGCGGACAGCTACAATGAGCAGTTCTTC. Translating gives CASSLADSYNEQFF. V gene TRBV5-1 combines with J gene TRBJ2-1; a possible D gene is TRBD1 (6 bases). Germline CDR1 and CDR2: SGHRS and YFSETQ. Trimming shortened V by 0 bases and J by 3 bases, and 7 bases separated the two germline ends. This CDR3 contains 14 residues.

The chain combines TRBV3-1 (or the pseudogene TRBV3-2) with TRBJ2-7; 8 nucleotides align to TRBD2. V dropped 4 bases and J dropped 4; count of bases not matched to a gene: 9. Germline loops: CDR1 LGHDT, CDR2 YNNKEL (reference sequence). The CDR3 runs 15 residues. The CDR3 sequence is CASSRSRGGRYEQYF. The CDR3 DNA follows: TGTGCCAGCAGCCGGAGCCGCGGGGGGAGGTACGAGCAGTACTTC.

CDR3 amino acids: CATKGLDRNEQFF. CDR3 DNA sequence: TGTGCCACCAAGGGACTAGATAGGAATGAGCAGTTCTTC. The chain combines TRBV2 with TRBJ2-1; 8 nucleotides match TRBD2. Trimming took 10 bases from V and 7 from J; bases not matched to a gene: 9. The CDR3 sequence is 13 residues long. Germline V gives CDR1 SNHLY, CDR2 FYNNEI.

The rearrangement uses TRBV5-1 and TRBJ1-1, with D unclear. Per the germline V gene, CDR1 is SGHRS and CDR2 is YFSETQ. V was clipped by 1 base and J by 7 bases, with 8 bases between them. This CDR3 region has 12 residues. The DNA for the CDR3 is TGCGCCAGCAGCTTGTTCCCCCATGAAGCTTTCTTT. Translation: CASSLFPHEAFF.

The table lists this clone with a few counts. V is TRBV7-2 and J is TRBJ2-7; D is ambiguous. V was trimmed by 5 bases and J by 7 bases, leaving 18 bases between them. The CDR3 has 14 amino acids. From germline, CDR1 is SGHTA and CDR2 FQGNSA. CDR3 sequence: CASSTPPSRWEQYF. CDR3 bases: TGTGCCAGCAGCACTCCTCCTTCTCGGTGGGAGCAGTACTTC.

The V and J genes are TRBV18 and TRBJ1-1; 7 nucleotides match TRBD1. Per the germline V gene, CDR1 is KGHSH and CDR2 is LQKENI. J was trimmed by 0 bases and V by 1 base; bases with no gene match: 11. The CDR3 extends over 18 amino acids. The CDR3 loop reads CASSPRTDRERMNTEAFF. The DNA of the CDR3 is TGTGCCAGCTCACCACGGACCGACAGGGAGAGGATGAACACTGAAGCTTTCTTT.

J is TRBJ2-4 and V is TRBV9, with D possibly TRBD1 on 6 matching bases. The CDR3 contains 14 residues. CDR1 is SGDLS, CDR2 YYNGEE, per germline. V dropped 4 bases and J dropped 3 bases, with 11 bases sitting between them. This CDR3 reads CASSTGMHKNIQYF. The DNA for the CDR3 is TGTGCCAGCAGCACAGGGATGCACAAAAACATTCAGTACTTC.

This chain joins TRBV28 and TRBJ2-7; 8 nucleotides line up with TRBD1. V trimming: 3 bases; J trimming: 5 bases; junction bases outside the gene matches: 6. CDR1 MDHEN and CDR2 SYDVKM come from the germline V gene. The CDR3 length is 14 residues. CDR3 sequence: CASSLDRVLHEQYF. The CDR3 region has the DNA TGTGCCAGCAGTTTGGACAGGGTGCTCCACGAGCAGTACTTC. Together with reference TRBV28 and TRBJ2-7, the CDR3 gives the full variable domain: DVKVTQSSRYLVKRTGEKVFLECVQDMDHENMFWYRQDPGLGLRLIYFSYDVKMKEKGDIPEGYSVSREKKERFSLILESASTNQTSMYLCASSLDRVLHEQYFGPGTRLTVT.

The CDR3 DNA sequence: TGTGCCAGCAGCTTTGGACGGCAAGGAGGCGGCTACACCTTC. It is translated as CASSFGRQGGGYTF. The V call is TRBV7-8, the J call TRBJ1-2; D not certain. V dropped 3 bases and J dropped 8 bases, with 16 bases sitting between them. The germline V gene has CDR1 SGHVS and CDR2 FQNEAQ. This CDR3 has 14 residues.

This rearrangement joins TRBV19 to TRBJ1-2; TRBD1 might be the D (5 bases). V was trimmed by 7 bases and J by 7 bases, leaving 16 bases between them. This CDR3 region has 13 residues. Germline V gene data show CDR1 as LNHDA and CDR2 as SQIVND (reference sequence). The CDR3 DNA reads as TGTGCCAGTATCCAACATAGGGGCGGTGGCTACACCTTC. Translating it yields CASIQHRGGGYTF.

The chain combines TRBV5-4 with TRBJ2-1; D may be TRBD2 (5 bases). The CDR3 is 16 residues long. The V end was cut by 3 bases, the J end by 1 base, with 14 bases between. Germline V gene sequence: CDR1 SGHNT, CDR2 YYREEE (reference sequence). The CDR3 region is CASSSAPRGSYNEQFF. The DNA of the CDR3 is TGTGCCAGCAGCTCCGCACCGAGAGGGTCCTACAATGAGCAGTTCTTC.

This CDR3 is CASSAARGGGPTPLHF. DNA for the CDR3: TGTGCCAGCAGCGCGGCAAGAGGAGGAGGTCCGACACCCCTCCACTTT. The chain links TRBV11-2 to TRBJ1-6, with D uncertain. This CDR3 is 16 amino acids long. V lost 5 bases to trimming and J lost 11 bases, with 22 bases between them. Germline CDR1 reads SGHAT; CDR2 reads FQNNGV.

The chain combines TRBV4-2 with TRBJ2-2; 9 bases are a match to TRBD2. With V trimmed by 6 bases and J by 2 bases, 4 bases remained unmatched. CDR1 and CDR2 (germline): LGHNA, YNFKEQ. The CDR3 has 15 residues. The CDR3 DNA reads as TGTGCCAGCAGTGGGGGACTAGCCAACACCGGGGAGCTGTTTTTT. Translation: CASSGGLANTGELFF.

This clone was counted once. The chain employs TRBV4-3 and TRBJ1-3; D ambiguous. Germline V CDR1 and CDR2: LGHNA, YSLEER. The CDR3 has 14 residues. Trimming removed 0 bases from V and 3 bases from J, with 6 bases in between. CDR3 bases: TGCGCCAGCAGCCAAGAAATAGATGGAAACACCATATATTTT. Its protein product is CASSQEIDGNTIYF.

This chain joins TRBV5-1 and TRBJ2-5; 7 bases fit TRBD1. The CDR3 length is 14 residues. The trim removed 4 bases at V and 2 bases at J, leaving 5 bases unmatched. Germline-derived CDR1 and CDR2 are SGHRS and YFSETQ. CDR3 loop: CASSPRQGQETQYF. In DNA form, the CDR3 reads TGCGCCAGCAGCCCCCGACAGGGTCAAGAGACCCAGTACTTC.

This clone was seen just once. This CDR3 reads CASSYPPGQKAFF. The CDR3 nucleotides are TGTGCCAGCAGTTACCCACCGGGACAGAAAGCTTTCTTT. This sequence joins TRBV6-5 and TRBJ1-1, with TRBD1 matching over 7 bases. CDR1 is MNHEY and CDR2 is SVGAGI in the germline V gene. There are 13 residues in the CDR3. Unmatched junction bases numbered 6, after V lost 2 bases and J lost 9 bases.

This clone showed up just a few times. The CDR3 DNA is TGTGCCAGTACTACAGGTGGAGGAAACACCATATATTTT. Its protein is CASTTGGGNTIYF. The rearrangement joins TRBV19 to TRBJ1-3, with a weak D call TRBD1 (5 bases). The V end was cut by 7 bases, the J end by 4 bases, with 11 bases between. The CDR3 is made up of 13 amino acids. Germline V CDR1 and CDR2: LNHDA, SQIVND (reference sequence).

This clone was counted between two and nine times. This sequence joins TRBV6-5 and TRBJ2-7, with TRBD2 matching over 10 bases. CDR3 length: 16 amino acids. J lost 5 bases, V lost 0 bases, and 7 bases had no gene match. Germline-derived CDR1 and CDR2 are MNHEY and SVGAGI. Here the CDR3 reads CASSYSNPGLANEQYF. The CDR3 coding sequence is TGTGCCAGCAGTTACTCGAACCCGGGACTAGCGAACGAGCAGTACTTC.

The chain couples TRBV5-4 to TRBJ1-5; 9 bases align to TRBD1. Germline V gene sequence: CDR1 SGHNT, CDR2 YYREEE (reference sequence). There are 15 residues in the CDR3. J lost 3 bases, V lost 5 bases, and 6 bases had no gene match. This CDR3 reads CASSSGTGPNQPQHF. CDR3 bases: TGTGCCAGCAGTTCCGGGACAGGGCCCAATCAGCCCCAGCATTTT.

CDR3 bases: TGTGCCAGCAGCGACAGTGTTACAGGGACCCAGTACTTC. It translates to CASSDSVTGTQYF. The chain joins TRBV28 to TRBJ2-5, with D possibly TRBD1 on 5 matching bases. The CDR3 is 13 residues long. The V end was cut by 6 bases, the J end by 7 bases, with 15 bases between. The germline gives CDR1 MDHEN, CDR2 SYDVKM.

The J gene is TRBJ2-2, the V gene TRBV4-2; the D gene is possibly TRBD2 (5 bases). In germline, CDR1 is LGHNA, CDR2 YNFKEQ. Trimming left V 4 bases short and J 6 bases short, with 12 bases between. The CDR3 sequence is 14 residues long. CDR3 bases: TGTGCCAGCAGCCCCGAAGGAGGCGCCGGGGAGCTGTTTTTT. It translates to CASSPEGGAGELFF.